One and the same sample provided the 13 T cell receptor beta chains below, sequenced in a study of blood T cell repertoires in COVID-19. Sequenced by immunoSEQ multiplex PCR; TCRdb stores in-frame clones only, minus some. The table lists about 200,000 clones, 86% of them singletons, with 0.7% to 0.8% in the top ten. Specimen: peripheral blood. These receptors were taken from an older woman with acute or convalescent COVID-19.

The chain's CDR3 is CASAADRGSGANVLTF. The CDR3 DNA sequence: TGTGCCAGCGCCGCGGACAGGGGAAGCGGGGCCAACGTCCTGACTTTC. This rearrangement joins TRBV2 to TRBJ2-6, with 9 bases fitting TRBD1. Germline values: CDR1 SNHLY, CDR2 FYNNEI. Trimming took 8 bases from V and 4 from J; bases not matched to a gene: 9. The CDR3 is made up of 16 amino acids.

The chain links TRBV5-5 to TRBJ1-6, with TRBD1 matching 8 bases. Trimming at V came to 4 bases and at J to 7 bases, leaving 7 bases not matched to a gene. The CDR3 covers 15 residues. CDR1 is SGHKS and CDR2 is YYEKEE in the germline V gene (reference sequence). CDR3 DNA sequence: TGTGCCAGCAGCACGGGGGACAGGTTCAATTCACCCCTCCACTTT. This gives the protein CASSTGDRFNSPLHF.

The V gene is TRBV27, the J gene TRBJ2-1, with TRBD2 matching over 9 bases. The CDR3 extends over 17 amino acids. In germline, CDR1 is MNHEY, CDR2 SMNVEV (reference sequence). J gave up 1 base and V 5 bases, and 9 bases lay outside the gene matches. The CDR3 spells CASSDGSGSGSYNEQFF. The CDR3 nucleotides read TGTGCCAGCAGTGATGGTAGCGGGAGTGGTTCCTACAATGAGCAGTTCTTC.

This clone was observed a handful of times. The chain recombines TRBV5-4 with TRBJ2-7; 9 bases align to TRBD1. In germline, CDR1 is SGHNT, CDR2 YYREEE (reference sequence). The CDR3 is made up of 14 amino acids. Trimming cost V 6 bases and J 2 bases; bases outside gene matches: 6. CDR3 region: CASTRQGETYEQYF. CDR3 nucleotides: TGTGCCAGCACCCGACAGGGGGAGACCTACGAGCAGTACTTC.

The V gene is TRBV9, the J gene TRBJ2-7; 8 nucleotides align to TRBD1. The CDR3 runs to 16 residues. Germline V gene data show CDR1 as SGDLS and CDR2 as YYNGEE. V shed 0 bases and J 3 bases; nucleotides not matched to a gene: 8. CDR3 protein: CASSVEGRGLGYEQYF. The CDR3 nucleotides are TGTGCCAGCAGCGTAGAGGGCAGGGGGCTGGGCTACGAGCAGTACTTC.

CDR3 region: CASSLSLGVEETQYF. CDR3 DNA: TGTGCCAGCAGCTTAAGTTTGGGCGTGGAAGAGACCCAGTACTTC. The chain has TRBV7-9 and TRBJ2-5; no clear D. This CDR3 comprises 15 residues. V was pared by 2 bases and J by 3 bases, with 13 bases between. Germline-derived CDR1 and CDR2 are SEHNR and FQNEAQ (reference sequence).

The chain employs TRBV28 and TRBJ1-3, with 7 bases aligning to TRBD1. The CDR3 consists of 15 residues. Per germline, CDR1 MDHEN and CDR2 SYDVKM. Trimming cost V 6 bases and J 0 bases; bases outside gene matches: 5. The CDR3 nucleotides are TGTGCCAGCAGGCCGGGACAGCACTCTGGAAACACCATATATTTT. This translates into CASRPGQHSGNTIYF.

This chain links TRBV9 with TRBJ2-7; 11 bases agree with TRBD2. Germline V gives CDR1 SGDLS, CDR2 YYNGEE. The CDR3 totals 15 residues. With V trimmed by 4 bases and J by 4 bases, 7 bases remained unmatched. CDR3 sequence: CASSPRLAGPYEQYF. CDR3 bases: TGTGCCAGCAGCCCCCGACTAGCGGGACCGTACGAGCAGTACTTC.

CDR3 in DNA: TGTGCCAGCAGCTTTCTAGGGAACACCGGGGAGCTGTTTTTT. It codes for CASSFLGNTGELFF. The V and J genes are TRBV11-2 and TRBJ2-2; the D is unclear. The V gene lost 3 bases and the J gene lost 1 base, with 6 bases spanning the gap. Germline V CDR1 and CDR2: SGHAT, FQNNGV. CDR3 length: 14 residues.

The chain combines TRBV18 with TRBJ1-4; 7 nucleotides agree with TRBD1. The CDR3 runs 16 residues. Trimming at V came to 3 bases and at J to 0 bases, leaving 4 bases not matched to a gene. Germline V CDR1 and CDR2: KGHSH, LQKENI. In DNA form, the CDR3 reads TGTGCCAGCTCACCGGACAGGATGACAACTAATGAAAAACTGTTTTTT. Amino acids: CASSPDRMTTNEKLFF.

The chain uses TRBV7-8 and TRBJ2-3; D may be TRBD2 (5 bases). The CDR3 covers 15 residues. CDR1 is SGHVS and CDR2 is FQNEAQ in the germline V gene. Trimming pared 2 bases from V and 3 bases from J, leaving 12 bases between. The CDR3 loop is CASSLIGDRTDTQYF. The CDR3 DNA is TGTGCCAGCAGCTTAATCGGGGATAGGACAGATACGCAGTATTTT. Variable domain in full (rest from reference TRBV7-8 and TRBJ2-3): GAGVSQSPRYKVAKRGQDVALRCDPISGHVSLFWYQQALGQGPEFLTYFQNEAQLDKSGLPSDRFFAERPEGSVSTLKIQRTQQEDSAVYLCASSLIGDRTDTQYFGPGTRLTVL.

This chain uses TRBV15 with TRBJ2-7; D possibly corresponds to TRBD1 (6 bases). V lost 3 bases to trimming and J lost 6 bases, with 18 bases between them. This CDR3 contains 15 residues. The germline CDR1 and CDR2 sequences are LNHNV and YYDKDF (reference sequence). CDR3 amino acids: CATSSLNRAVGEQYF. CDR3 DNA sequence: TGTGCCACCAGCAGTCTCAACAGGGCTGTAGGCGAGCAGTACTTC.

The gene calls are TRBV27 and TRBJ2-7, with 9 nucleotides matching TRBD1. The germline gives CDR1 MNHEY, CDR2 SMNVEV (reference sequence). The CDR3 extends over 17 amino acids. The V and J ends lost 6 bases and 5 bases, in that order; junction bases with no gene match: 17. This CDR3 is CASSQTTGTGFGNEQYF. The CDR3 DNA reads TGTGCCAGCAGCCAAACGACCGGGACAGGGTTTGGGAACGAGCAGTACTTC.